A selection of T cell receptor beta chains follows, all from one sample in a study of T cell responses to AZD1222 COVID-19 vaccine. The protocol was immunoSEQ multiplex PCR, while the TCRdb copy is restricted to in-frame clones and leaves out a portion. The profile shows approximately 200,000 clones, approximately 94% of them singletons. Sequenced here: peripheral blood, sampled 28 days after the second dose of the MenACWY control vaccine. The receptors here all came from an adult who received the MenACWY meningococcal vaccine as a control. Each CDR3 is given with its conserved first and last residue. Each record gives: V gene, clone size, D gene, CDR3 length, J gene, CDR3 DNA, CDR3 protein. D genes are given only for firm matches. Size is omitted from some rows. Given values are once, few, many or a class for expanded clones.

TRBV19	-	-	13	TRBJ2-1	TGTGCCAGTAGTATAGGCATGAATGGTGAGCAGTTCTTC	CASSIGMNGEQFF
TRBV21-1	-	-	12	TRBJ2-3	TGTGCCAGCAGCCGAGGGATCGGTACGCAGTATTTT	CASSRGIGTQYF
TRBV5-4	-	TRBD1	15	TRBJ1-1	TGTGCCAGCAGCACTCGACAGGGGGAGAGGGCTGAAGCTTTCTTT	CASSTRQGERAEAFF
TRBV6-2/TRBV6-3	-	TRBD1	13	TRBJ2-7	TGTGCCAGCAGTTTGACAGGGGCCTACGAGCAGTACTTC	CASSLTGAYEQYF
TRBV4-3	once	TRBD1	18	TRBJ1-4	TGCGCCAGCAGCCAAGATGGGATAGGGGGCGATTTGAATGAAAAACTGTTTTTT	CASSQDGIGGDLNEKLFF
TRBV6-6	once	-	12	TRBJ2-3	TGTGCCAGCAGTCCGAATACAGATACGCAGTATTTT	CASSPNTDTQYF
TRBV14	once	-	13	TRBJ2-7	TGTGCCAGCAGCCAGGTAGGGGTGGGCGAGCAGTACTTC	CASSQVGVGEQYF
TRBV28	-	-	14	TRBJ1-5	TGTGCCAGCAGTTTAGGGGGTCGGGATCAGCCCCAGCATTTT	CASSLGGRDQPQHF
TRBV5-4	-	-	15	TRBJ2-5	TGTGCCAGCAGCACCCGGGACCCACGGGGCGAGACCCAGTACTTC	CASSTRDPRGETQYF
TRBV15	-	-	13	TRBJ1-6	TGTGCCACCAGCAGATTAGGGAGTTCACCCCTCCACTTT	CATSRLGSSPLHF
TRBV23-1	-	-	11	TRBJ2-1	TGCGCCAGCAGCCAGGGTTCCGCCTCCCTCTTC	CASSQGSASLF
TRBV2	-	TRBD2	15	TRBJ2-1	TGTGCCAGCAGGAAAGGGACTAGCGTTGGAAATGAGCAGTTCTTC	CASRKGTSVGNEQFF
TRBV12-3/TRBV12-4	-	-	11	TRBJ1-1	TGTGCCAGCAGTTTGGTCGGGGTTGATTTCTTT	CASSLVGVDFF
TRBV5-8	-	TRBD2	14	TRBJ2-1	TGTGCCAGCAGCTCACTAGCGGTCTACAATGAGCAGTTCTTC	CASSSLAVYNEQFF